The 14 T cell receptor beta chains presented below share a single source sample, sequenced in a study of OX40 agonist ivuxolimab in advanced cancers. Sequencing was performed with immunoSEQ multiplex PCR; in TCRdb, only in-frame clones are kept and a portion is missing. The data show around 51,000 clones, roughly 84% seen once. The material was CD4+ or CD8+ T cells sorted from blood, obtained in a trial of the OX40 agonist ivuxolimab. Every receptor here comes from an adult with an advanced solid tumor such as melanoma, head and neck, liver or kidney cancer.

A few counts support this clone. The V call is TRBV2, the J call TRBJ2-5, with D maybe TRBD1 (5 bases). Germline CDR1 SNHLY, CDR2 FYNNEI. There are 13 residues in the CDR3. Trimming pared 1 base from V and 5 bases from J, leaving 8 bases between. This chain's CDR3 is CASSEGTRETQYF. In DNA, the CDR3 is TGTGCCAGCAGTGAAGGGACACGGGAGACCCAGTACTTC.

The chain couples TRBV5-1 to TRBJ2-1; 8 nucleotides match TRBD1. J was trimmed by 16 bases and V by 4 bases; bases with no gene match: 10. Germline assignment: CDR1 SGHRS and CDR2 YFSETQ. This CDR3 contains 12 residues. DNA of the CDR3: TGCGCCAGCAGCCGGAGCCTGGACAGGGTATTCTTC. It yields the protein CASSRSLDRVFF.

This clone has just one count. The J gene is TRBJ2-3, the V gene TRBV11-3; D unresolved. The CDR3 extends over 13 amino acids. Germline assignment: CDR1 SGHNT and CDR2 YENEEA. The V end was cut by 1 base, the J end by 7 bases, with 9 bases between. The CDR3 DNA reads TGTGCCAGCAGCTTAGTATTGGGGAATACGCAGTATTTT. Its translation: CASSLVLGNTQYF.

This clone was observed a few times. The CDR3 sequence: CASSIAGRVGNQPQHF. For the CDR3, the DNA is TGTGCCAGTAGTATAGCAGGAAGGGTCGGCAATCAGCCCCAGCATTTT. The chain is built from TRBV19 and TRBJ1-5, with unresolved D. Per the germline V gene, CDR1 is LNHDA and CDR2 is SQIVND (reference sequence). CDR3 length: 16 amino acids. Trimming shortened V by 1 base and J by 2 bases, and 12 bases separated the two germline ends. Looking up the rest from reference TRBV19 and TRBJ1-5 gives the full variable domain: DGGITQSPKYLFRKEGQNVTLSCEQNLNHDAMYWYRQDPGQGLRLIYYSQIVNDFQKGDIAEGYSVSREKKESFPLTVTSAQKNPTAFYLCASSIAGRVGNQPQHFGDGTRLSIL.

The J gene is TRBJ1-6, the V gene TRBV5-4; 11 nucleotides agree with TRBD1. This CDR3 has 16 residues. Germline V gene lookup returns CDR1 SGHNT and CDR2 YYREEE (reference sequence). The V segment lost 4 bases and the J segment 9 bases; nucleotides outside the gene matches: 9. The CDR3 DNA follows: TGTGCCAGCAGCCCGGGACAGGGGGGAGCAAGTTCACCCCTCCACTTT. Translated, it gives CASSPGQGGASSPLHF. The full variable domain, rest sourced from reference TRBV5-4 and TRBJ1-6, is ETGVTQSPTHLIKTRGQQVTLRCSSQSGHNTVSWYQQALGQGPQFIFQYYREEENGRGNFPPRFSGLQFPNYSSELNVNALELDDSALYLCASSPGQGGASSPLHFGNGTRLTVT.

The chain couples TRBV7-3 to TRBJ2-1; tentatively, D is TRBD2 (7 bases). V shed 5 bases and J shed 4 bases, with 18 bases lying between them. The germline CDR1 and CDR2 sequences are SGHTA and FQGTGA. This CDR3 contains 16 residues. The CDR3 DNA follows: TGTGCCAGCAGCCCCACGGGGGGCCCCTCATACAATGAGCAGTTCTTC. As protein: CASSPTGGPSYNEQFF.

This clone showed up just once. The chain combines TRBV29-1 with TRBJ2-3, with 10 bases lining up with TRBD2. The germline gives CDR1 SQVTM, CDR2 ANQGSEA. V was pared by 7 bases and J by 4 bases, with 11 bases of the junction left unmatched. The CDR3 runs to 15 residues. The CDR3 loop reads CSGTSIAGGPDTQYF. CDR3 coding DNA: TGCAGCGGAACAAGCATAGCGGGGGGCCCAGATACGCAGTATTTT.

The chain joins TRBV5-4 to TRBJ2-5; TRBD1 aligns across 8 bases. V lost 4 bases and J lost 5; bases outside the gene matches: 7. The CDR3 spans 14 residues. Germline CDR1 and CDR2: SGHNT and YYREEE (reference sequence). The CDR3 here is CASSARGPKETQYF. The CDR3 DNA follows: TGTGCCAGCAGCGCCAGGGGGCCTAAGGAGACCCAGTACTTC.

The chain combines TRBV6-1 with TRBJ1-1; D may be TRBD1 (6 bases). From germline, CDR1 is MNHNS and CDR2 SASEGT. V was clipped by 7 bases and J by 4 bases, with 19 bases between them. The CDR3 consists of 15 residues. The CDR3 loop is CASTLTLGGGTEAFF. As DNA, the CDR3 is TGTGCCAGCACCTTAACCTTGGGAGGGGGCACTGAAGCTTTCTTT.

The chain employs TRBV7-9 and TRBJ2-3; 7 bases are shared with TRBD2. Germline loops: CDR1 SEHNR, CDR2 FQNEAQ (reference sequence). Trimming cost V 2 bases and J 2 bases; bases outside gene matches: 7. This CDR3 has 16 amino acids. DNA for the CDR3: TGTGCCAGCAGCTTATTTCGGGGAGGGCCCACAGATACGCAGTATTTT. Protein: CASSLFRGGPTDTQYF.

The chain combines TRBV5-5 with TRBJ1-2; D possibly corresponds to TRBD1 (5 bases). Deletions cut 3 bases from V and 7 bases from J, with 16 bases between. This CDR3 contains 14 residues. Germline lookup yields CDR1 SGHKS and CDR2 YYEKEE (reference sequence). CDR3 DNA: TGTGCCAGCAGCTCGTTAATAGGGGTTTTTGGCTACACCTTC. It codes for CASSSLIGVFGYTF.

V gene TRBV6-8 combines with J gene TRBJ2-3, with TRBD1 matching over 9 bases. The V and J ends lost 5 bases and 6 bases, in that order; junction bases with no gene match: 9. The CDR3 is 15 amino acids. Germline CDR1 MNHGY, CDR2 SAAAGT. CDR3: CASSGGQGEADTQYF. CDR3 coding DNA: TGTGCCAGCAGTGGGGGACAGGGTGAAGCGGATACGCAGTATTTT.

V is TRBV7-6 and J is TRBJ1-1; possibly TRBD1 for D (5 bases). Between the trimmed V and J ends, which lost 3 bases and 2 bases, there was a span of 10 bases. Per germline, CDR1 SGHVS and CDR2 FNYEAQ. The CDR3 contains 14 residues. The CDR3 region is CASSLSQGNTEAFF. The CDR3 DNA reads as TGTGCCAGCAGCTTGAGCCAGGGTAACACTGAAGCTTTCTTT.

The chain recombines TRBV11-3 with TRBJ1-2, with D possibly TRBD1 on 5 matching bases. The germline V gene encodes CDR1 SGHNT and CDR2 YENEEA. This CDR3 region has 12 residues. The germline V and J ends were trimmed by 3 bases and 6 bases, with 8 bases remaining between them. The CDR3 spells CASSFAGDGYTF. The CDR3, as DNA: TGTGCCAGCAGCTTTGCGGGGGATGGCTACACCTTC.